This entry is about one T cell receptor beta chain. The antigen remains undetermined. The data originate from a study of a mutant IDH1 vaccine in newly diagnosed glioma. Study summary: Pretreatment consisted of radiotherapy, temozolomide, or both, with most receiving both.

Clones were read by immunoSEQ multiplex PCR, and TCRdb kept only the in-frame ones, dropping some. The profile shows approximately 41,000 clones, 78% of them singletons. Noted time point: week 23, last vaccination. A single vaccine dose contained 300 ug of mutant IDH1 20-mer peptide, and topical imiquimod was used with it. Study-wide findings and caveats: There were vaccine-induced immune responses in just over 90% of the patients.

The source is a woman between 40 and 55 years old with glioma. Some clones in this sample may be carry-over from other donors' samples. Sequences were derived from PBMCs, sampled from a glioma patient whose treatment included an IDH1 peptide vaccine.

CDR3 coding DNA: TGTGCCACCAGCCCCTCTAGCGGCAGCTCCTACGAGCAGTACTTC. Amino acid sequence: CATSPSSGSSYEQYF. The chain combines TRBV15 with TRBJ2-7; 7 nucleotides match TRBD2. The length of the CDR3 is 15 residues. CDR1 is LNHNV and CDR2 is YYDKDF in the germline V gene (reference sequence). The V segment lost 5 bases and the J segment 0 bases; nucleotides outside the gene matches: 7. Variable domain in full (rest from reference TRBV15 and TRBJ2-7): DAMVIQNPRYQVTQFGKPVTLSCSQTLNHNVMYWYQQKSSQAPKLLFHYYDKDFNNEADTPDNFQSRRPNTSFCFLDIRSPGLGDTAMYLCATSPSSGSSYEQYFGPGTRLTVT.